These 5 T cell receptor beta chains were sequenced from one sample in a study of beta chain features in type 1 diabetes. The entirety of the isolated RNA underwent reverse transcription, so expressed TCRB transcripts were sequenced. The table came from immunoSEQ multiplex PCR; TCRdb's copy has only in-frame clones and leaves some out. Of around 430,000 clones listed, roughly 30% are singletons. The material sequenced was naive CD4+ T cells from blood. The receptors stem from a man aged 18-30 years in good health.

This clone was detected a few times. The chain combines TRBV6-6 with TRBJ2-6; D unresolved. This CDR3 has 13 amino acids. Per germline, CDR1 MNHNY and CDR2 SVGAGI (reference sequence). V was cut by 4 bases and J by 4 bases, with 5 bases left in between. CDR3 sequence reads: CASSFTGANVLTF. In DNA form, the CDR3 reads TGTGCCAGCAGTTTCACCGGGGCCAACGTCCTGACTTTC.

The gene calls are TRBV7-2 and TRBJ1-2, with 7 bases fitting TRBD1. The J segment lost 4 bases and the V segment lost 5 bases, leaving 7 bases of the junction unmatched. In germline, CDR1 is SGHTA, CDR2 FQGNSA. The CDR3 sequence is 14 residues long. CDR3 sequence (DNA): TGTGCCAGCAGCCCTGCGGGACAGCCCTATGGCTACACCTTC. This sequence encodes CASSPAGQPYGYTF.

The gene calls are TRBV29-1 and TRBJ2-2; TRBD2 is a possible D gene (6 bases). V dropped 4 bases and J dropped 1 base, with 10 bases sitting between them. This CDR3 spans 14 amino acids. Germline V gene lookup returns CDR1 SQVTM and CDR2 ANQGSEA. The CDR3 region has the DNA TGCAGCGTTGTTGTAGCGGAGAACACCGGGGAGCTGTTTTTT. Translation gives CSVVVAENTGELFF.

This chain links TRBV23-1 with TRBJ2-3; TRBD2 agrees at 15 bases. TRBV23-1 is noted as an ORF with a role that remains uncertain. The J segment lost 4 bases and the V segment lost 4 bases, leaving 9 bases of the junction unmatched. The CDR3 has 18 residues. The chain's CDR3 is CASSRKRGLAGGADTQYF. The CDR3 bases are TGCGCCAGCAGTCGCAAGCGGGGACTAGCGGGGGGCGCAGATACGCAGTATTTT.

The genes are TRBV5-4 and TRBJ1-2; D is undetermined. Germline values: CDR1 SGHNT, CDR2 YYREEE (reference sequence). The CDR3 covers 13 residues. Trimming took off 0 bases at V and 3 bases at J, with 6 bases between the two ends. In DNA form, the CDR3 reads TGTGCCAGCAGCTTGGACTTGGACTATGGCTACACCTTC. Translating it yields CASSLDLDYGYTF. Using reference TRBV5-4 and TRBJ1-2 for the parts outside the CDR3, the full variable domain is ETGVTQSPTHLIKTRGQQVTLRCSSQSGHNTVSWYQQALGQGPQFIFQYYREEENGRGNFPPRFSGLQFPNYSSELNVNALELDDSALYLCASSLDLDYGYTFGSGTRLTVV.